The 3 T cell receptor beta chains reported below all come from one sample, sequenced in a study of T cell responses to AZD1222 COVID-19 vaccine. Data came from immunoSEQ multiplex PCR; TCRdb stores just in-frame clones and leaves some out. Of about 150,000 clones listed, 70% to 90% are singletons. Material: peripheral blood, obtained on day 0 of AZD1222 vaccination. The receptor set was obtained from an adult in good health.

CDR3 coding DNA: TGTGCCAGCAGTCTCCAGGGCTATCAGCCCCAGCATTTT. Residues: CASSLQGYQPQHF. The chain uses TRBV27 and TRBJ1-5; maybe TRBD1 (5 bases). Germline V gene lookup returns CDR1 MNHEY and CDR2 SMNVEV (reference sequence). Deletions cut 5 bases from V and 5 bases from J, with 10 bases between. The CDR3 length is 13 residues.

This clone was seen once. The chain recombines TRBV5-4 with TRBJ2-2; 10 bases map to TRBD2. V lost 4 bases, J lost 3 bases, and 9 bases stayed unmatched. From germline, CDR1 is SGHNT and CDR2 YYREEE (reference sequence). The CDR3 covers 17 residues. Here the CDR3 DNA reads TGTGCCAGCAGCCCTAAAGGGCTAGCGGGGGACACCGGGGAGCTGTTTTTT. The encoded protein is CASSPKGLAGDTGELFF.

The J gene is TRBJ2-7, the V gene TRBV10-3, with 11 positions matching TRBD1. CDR3 length: 14 amino acids. From germline, CDR1 is ENHRY and CDR2 SYGVKD. With V trimmed by 6 bases and J by 7 bases, 8 bases remained unmatched. CDR3: CAIRTSDRGREQYF. The CDR3 nucleotides are TGTGCCATCAGGACCTCGGACAGGGGGCGAGAGCAGTACTTC.